The 31 T cell receptor beta chains listed next were all sequenced from one sample in a study of blood T cells in healthy people across ages. A sample-barcoded 5' primer and a J-beta primer mix were used in a second PCR of roughly 7 to 12 cycles. TCRdb passed the 5' RACE reads through MiXCR, listing each CDR3 protein once. This sample carries 750,000 to 950,000 distinct CDR3 sequences, about 48% of them seen once, and the ten largest clones take 40% to 50%. The sample was blood. The receptors stem from an older man in good health.

The genes are TRBV20-1 and TRBJ2-2, with 8 bases fitting TRBD1. CDR3 length: 16 amino acids. CDR1 and CDR2 (germline): DFQATT, SNEGSKA (reference sequence). Trimming at V came to 0 bases and at J to 5 bases, leaving 8 bases not matched to a gene. The chain's CDR3 is CSARDRTGSRTGELFF. As DNA, the CDR3 is TGCAGTGCTAGAGATCGGACAGGGAGTCGAACCGGGGAGCTGTTTTTT.

This sequence joins TRBV28 and TRBJ2-6, with D tentatively TRBD1 (6 bases). Per the germline V gene, CDR1 is MDHEN and CDR2 is SYDVKM. Trimming took 0 bases from V and 1 from J, leaving 7 bases between them. The CDR3 is 16 amino acids. CDR3 coding DNA: TGTGCCAGCAGTTTATGGGACAGATCTGGGGCCAACGTCCTGACTTTC. This sequence encodes CASSLWDRSGANVLTF.

This clonotype has ten or more counts. This sequence joins TRBV24-1 and TRBJ2-1, with D unclear. Trimming removed 3 bases at V and 8 bases at J, with 13 bases between. The CDR3 totals 14 residues. Per germline, CDR1 KGHDR and CDR2 SFDVKD. CDR3 residues: CATSDPTSTDEQFF. The CDR3 coding sequence is TGTGCCACCAGTGATCCGACTTCGACGGATGAGCAGTTCTTC.

This chain's CDR3 is CASSLTGGAGGQYF. In nucleotides, the CDR3 is TGTGCCAGCAGCTTAACGGGCGGAGCTGGGGGGCAGTATTTT. The chain couples TRBV7-3 to TRBJ2-3; D tentatively fits TRBD1 or TRBD2 (5 bases each). This CDR3 is 14 amino acids long. Germline V gene lookup returns CDR1 SGHTA and CDR2 FQGTGA. Deletions cut 0 bases from V and 11 bases from J, with 15 bases between.

A few counts support this clonotype. At one of its ends the junction is not consistent with the germline gene, which may arise from a read error. The chain links TRBV20-1 to TRBJ2-4; 8 bases match TRBD1. From germline, CDR1 is DFQATT and CDR2 SNEGSKA (reference sequence). The length of the CDR3 is 13 residues. The CDR3 protein is CSVTDRATNIQYF. In nucleotides, the CDR3 is TGCAGTGTCACGGACAGGGCCACAAACATTCAGTACTTC.

This clonotype showed up just a few times. The rearrangement links TRBV6-2 or TRBV6-3 to TRBJ2-6; 12 nucleotides line up with TRBD1. Germline loops: CDR1 MNHEY, CDR2 SVGEGT. The CDR3 contains 18 residues. V gave up 5 bases and J gave up 2 bases; unmatched junction bases: 7. CDR3 loop: CASSPTGTGGTGANVLTF. Here the CDR3 DNA reads TGTGCCAGCAGTCCGACCGGGACAGGGGGCACTGGGGCCAACGTCCTGACTTTC.

This clonotype was counted only a few times. J is TRBJ2-7 and V is TRBV5-1; D is possibly TRBD1 (6 bases). There are 15 residues in the CDR3. In germline, CDR1 is SGHRS, CDR2 YFSETQ. V gave up 0 bases and J gave up 0 bases, with 10 bases separating them. The CDR3 is CASSLEGDYSYEQYF. For the CDR3, the DNA is TGCGCCAGCAGCTTGGAGGGGGATTACTCCTACGAGCAGTACTTC.

The chain recombines TRBV9 with TRBJ2-7; D might be TRBD2 (5 bases). From germline, CDR1 is SGDLS and CDR2 YYNGEE. The V end lost 4 bases, the J end lost 12 bases, and 20 bases lay between the germline ends. The length of the CDR3 is 13 residues. The CDR3 nucleotides read TGTGCCAGCAGCCGGGCGGGTATGGAGACCCGGTACTTC. Protein product: CASSRAGMETRYF.

V usage is TRBV6-5 and J usage is TRBJ2-4; 9 bases line up with TRBD1. Germline CDR1 and CDR2: MNHEY and SVGAGI. V lost 5 bases, J lost 8 bases, and 13 bases stayed unmatched. The length of the CDR3 is 16 residues. The CDR3 loop reads CASSPEGTGNRDIQYF. The CDR3 DNA reads as TGTGCCAGCAGTCCTGAAGGGACAGGGAATAGGGACATTCAGTACTTC.

The rearrangement joins TRBV12-3 or TRBV12-4 to TRBJ2-1, with 8 bases aligning to TRBD2. V dropped 6 bases and J dropped 0; count of bases not matched to a gene: 4. The CDR3 contains 15 residues. Here the CDR3 reads CASSRGGDSYNEQFF. CDR3 DNA sequence: TGTGCCAGCAGCCGGGGGGGGGACTCCTACAATGAGCAGTTCTTC.

This clonotype showed up just a few times. This chain uses TRBV9 with TRBJ2-7; 7 nucleotides match TRBD1. The V gene end was trimmed by 3 bases and the J gene end by 5 bases; junction bases not matched to a gene: 11. Germline-derived CDR1 and CDR2 are SGDLS and YYNGEE. The CDR3 has 15 amino acids. The CDR3 protein is CASSDGQALSHEQYF. CDR3 in DNA: TGTGCCAGCAGCGACGGACAGGCCCTTAGTCACGAGCAGTACTTC.

This clonotype was found once. This chain joins TRBV28 and TRBJ2-1, with 7 bases identical to TRBD1. The DNA end favors TRBJ2-7, so the J call may be wrong. The CDR3 sequence is 17 residues long. Germline V gene sequence: CDR1 MDHEN, CDR2 SYDVKM. In DNA form, the CDR3 reads TGTGCCAGCAAACCCAACGATTGGGGACAGCTCTACAATGAGCAGTACTTC. Translated: CASKPNDWGQLYNEQYF.

Only a few counts were recorded for this clonotype. V and J are TRBV7-2 and TRBJ2-1; 9 nucleotides align to TRBD2. The germline CDR1 and CDR2 sequences are SGHTA and FQGNSA. V lost 1 base, J lost 6 bases, and 10 bases stayed unmatched. This CDR3 region has 17 residues. The CDR3 loop is CASSLVVGGRARNEQFF. CDR3 nucleotides: TGTGCCAGCAGCTTAGTGGTTGGCGGGAGGGCCCGCAATGAGCAGTTCTTC.

The V gene is TRBV27, the J gene TRBJ2-7; D is undetermined. Trimming took 1 base from V and 5 from J, leaving 15 bases between them. Germline V CDR1 and CDR2: MNHEY, SMNVEV (reference sequence). The CDR3 is 15 residues long. CDR3 loop: CASSLFGYSGDEQYF. The CDR3 region has the DNA TGTGCCAGCAGTTTATTTGGCTACTCGGGCGACGAGCAGTACTTC.

This clonotype was observed a few times. V usage is TRBV29-1 and J usage is TRBJ2-5; 12 positions match TRBD1. TRBJ2-7 explains the end of the DNA better; the J call may be wrong. There are 13 residues in the CDR3. Germline loops: CDR1 SQVTM, CDR2 ANQGSEA. Here the CDR3 DNA reads TGCAGCGTCCCGGGACAGGGGGCTTACGAGCAGTACTTC. Amino acid sequence: CSVPGQGAYEQYF.

The V and J genes are TRBV2 and TRBJ2-5; D gene uncertain. Germline V gene sequence: CDR1 SNHLY, CDR2 FYNNEI. V dropped 2 bases and J dropped 11 bases, with 21 bases sitting between them. There are 15 residues in the CDR3. The CDR3 sequence is CASSESSISYNEQYF. In nucleotides, the CDR3 is TGTGCCAGCAGTGAATCTTCGATCTCCTACAATGAGCAGTACTTC.

This sequence joins TRBV7-9 and TRBJ1-6, with TRBD1 as a possible D gene (6 bases). Germline V gene lookup returns CDR1 SEHNR and CDR2 FQNEAQ (reference sequence). The V gene lost 5 bases and the J gene lost 7 bases, with 18 bases spanning the gap. There are 16 residues in the CDR3. CDR3 DNA sequence: TGTGCCAGCAGCCCGAAGGGGGGATTAAGCAATTCACCCCTCCACTTT. It translates to CASSPKGGLSNSPLHF.

The gene calls are TRBV6-1 and TRBJ2-5; 16 bases line up with TRBD2. This CDR3 is 16 amino acids long. Trimming took 6 bases from V and 11 from J; bases not matched to a gene: 12. CDR1 and CDR2 from the germline V gene are MNHNS and SASEGT. The CDR3 protein is CASSAGLAGGIYEQYF. The DNA for the CDR3 is TGTGCCAGCAGCGCGGGACTAGCGGGAGGGATCTATGAGCAGTACTTC.

This clonotype occurred a few times. The chain uses TRBV11-1 and TRBJ1-2; D unresolved. This CDR3 region has 12 residues. With 5 bases removed from V and 2 bases from J, the gap between germline ends came to 6 bases. Germline loops: CDR1 SGHAT, CDR2 FQDESV (reference sequence). This CDR3 is CASSKENYGYTF. The CDR3 DNA reads TGTGCCAGCAGCAAGGAGAACTATGGCTACACCTTC.

CDR3 DNA: TGTGCCAGCAGCTTACTCCAGGGGATGGGGGAGACCCAGTACTTC. It yields the protein CASSLLQGMGETQYF. The chain recombines TRBV11-2 with TRBJ2-5; maybe TRBD1 (6 bases). Deletions cut 2 bases from V and 5 bases from J, with 15 bases between. The CDR3 has 15 amino acids. Germline V gene data show CDR1 as SGHAT and CDR2 as FQNNGV.

This sequence joins TRBV18 and TRBJ2-1; D unresolved. The CDR3 spans 13 residues. The V gene lost 0 bases and the J gene lost 10 bases, with 10 bases spanning the gap. CDR1 and CDR2 (germline): KGHSH, LQKENI. CDR3 sequence: CASSPPGKTEQFF. The CDR3 nucleotides are TGTGCCAGCTCACCACCGGGGAAGACGGAGCAGTTCTTC.

The chain couples TRBV9 to TRBJ2-3, with D perhaps given as TRBD1 or TRBD2 (5 bases each). Per germline, CDR1 SGDLS and CDR2 YYNGEE. The CDR3 has 14 residues. V gave up 4 bases and J gave up 14 bases, with 23 bases separating them. CDR3 sequence: CASSFPWETDNAYF. The CDR3, as DNA: TGTGCCAGCAGCTTCCCCTGGGAGACAGACAACGCGTATTTT.

For the CDR3, the DNA is TGTGCCAGCAGCCCCCGGGCTGGGGGCTACGAGCAGTACTTC. Residues: CASSPRAGGYEQYF. The chain uses TRBV27 and TRBJ2-7; either TRBD1 or TRBD2 may supply D (5 bases each). The CDR3 consists of 14 residues. Trimming pared 6 bases from V and 3 bases from J, leaving 15 bases between. CDR1 is MNHEY and CDR2 is SMNVEV in the germline V gene (reference sequence).

Only a few counts were recorded for this clonotype. The chain is built from TRBV5-1 and TRBJ1-1; D is perhaps TRBD1 (6 bases). The germline V and J ends were trimmed by 4 bases and 6 bases, with 16 bases remaining between them. The CDR3 contains 14 residues. Germline-derived CDR1 and CDR2 are SGHRS and YFSETQ. The chain's CDR3 is CASSTQGGTPEAFF. The CDR3 DNA reads as TGCGCCAGCAGCACACAGGGAGGGACCCCTGAAGCTTTCTTT.

The chain couples TRBV3-1 to TRBJ2-6; D gene ambiguous. The CDR3 runs 15 residues. Germline CDR1 and CDR2: LGHDT and YNNKEL (reference sequence). Trimming removed 1 base at V and 3 bases at J, with 7 bases between. CDR3: CASSQGGYGANVLTF. The CDR3 coding sequence is TGTGCCAGCAGCCAAGGGGGATATGGGGCCAACGTCCTGACTTTC.

This chain connects TRBV6-5 to TRBJ1-2; D not certain. Germline CDR1 MNHEY, CDR2 SVGAGI. The CDR3 is 13 amino acids. V was trimmed by 1 base and J by 6 bases, leaving 9 bases between them. The CDR3 DNA is TGTGCCAGCAGTTACTATCTCGCTCATGGCTACACCTTC. It encodes CASSYYLAHGYTF.

V gene TRBV7-2 combines with J gene TRBJ1-2; the match to TRBD1 covers 8 bases. Germline lookup yields CDR1 SGHTA and CDR2 FQGNSA. The V gene end was trimmed by 4 bases and the J gene end by 6 bases; junction bases not matched to a gene: 10. This CDR3 is 15 amino acids long. CDR3 in DNA: TGTGCCAGCAGCTGCGTCGGGACAGGCAAGAATGGCTACACCTTC. Its translation: CASSCVGTGKNGYTF.

The chain's CDR3 is CASSPGDYELEQYF. In nucleotides, the CDR3 is TGTGCCAGCTCCCCGGGGGACTATGAGCTCGAGCAGTACTTC. V is TRBV18 and J is TRBJ2-7; 7 bases are shared with TRBD2. CDR1 and CDR2 (germline): KGHSH, LQKENI. Losses at the gene ends were 6 bases for V and 6 bases for J; bases not matched to a gene: 11. The CDR3 covers 14 residues.

This rearrangement joins TRBV7-2 to TRBJ1-2, with TRBD1 identical over 7 bases. Germline assignment: CDR1 SGHTA and CDR2 FQGNSA. The CDR3 consists of 16 residues. Trimming cost V 1 base and J 0 bases; bases outside gene matches: 5. The CDR3 region is CASSLVQGLANYGYTF. The CDR3 nucleotides are TGTGCCAGCAGCTTAGTACAGGGGCTAGCTAACTATGGCTACACCTTC. The entire variable domain, with the rest obtained from reference TRBV7-2 and TRBJ1-2, is as follows: GAGVSQSPSNKVTEKGKDVELRCDPISGHTALYWYRQSLGQGLEFLIYFQGNSAPDKSGLPSDRFSAERTGGSVSTLTIQRTQQEDSAVYLCASSLVQGLANYGYTFGSGTRLTVV.

CDR3 sequence reads: CASSQERHPRGGYTF. DNA for the CDR3: TGCGCCAGCAGCCAAGAACGCCATCCAAGGGGTGGCTACACCTTC. The chain recombines TRBV4-1 with TRBJ1-2, with a possible D match to TRBD1 (5 bases). Germline V CDR1 and CDR2: MGHRA, YSYEKL. The CDR3 consists of 15 residues. Deletions cut 0 bases from V and 7 bases from J, with 15 bases between.

The chain is built from TRBV25-1 and TRBJ2-7; perhaps TRBD2 as D (5 bases). The germline V gene has CDR1 MGHDK and CDR2 SYGVNS. V was cut by 8 bases and J by 7 bases, with 24 bases left in between. The CDR3 totals 15 residues. CDR3 nucleotides: TGTGCCAGCGAAAGAGCCGGCGGGTTAGTAACGGAGCAGTACTTC. This sequence encodes CASERAGGLVTEQYF.